The rows below give T cell receptor beta chains drawn from one sample of a study of blood T cell repertoires in COVID-19. Profiling relied on immunoSEQ multiplex PCR, and the TCRdb table lists in-frame clones only, not all of them. The table shows over 100,000 clones, with about 89% occurring only once. Sequencing was carried out using peripheral blood. All receptors derive from a man aged 55 to 69 with COVID-19, enrolled during active disease. Each CDR3 is given with its conserved first and last residue. Each record gives: clone size, J gene, D gene, V gene, CDR3 DNA, CDR3 protein. D genes are given only for firm matches. Clone size is not always given. Where it is, it says once, few, many or a class for expanded clones.

once TRBJ2-1 TRBD1 TRBV24-1 TGTGCCACCAGTGAGTTCGACAGGGGCGGCTCCTACAATGAGCAGTTCTTC CATSEFDRGGSYNEQFF
once TRBJ2-5 TRBD2 TRBV30 TGTGCCTGGAGTCGGACTAGCGGGGGGCGGGGAGGGACCCAGTACTTC CAWSRTSGGRGGTQYF
. TRBJ2-2 . TRBV28 TGTGCCAGCAGTTTGCCGGTCGGGGAGCTGTTTTTT CASSLPVGELFF
. TRBJ2-7 . TRBV10-1 TGCGCCAGCAGTGCCCTTCCCTCCTACGAGCAGTACTTC CASSALPSYEQYF
. TRBJ2-5 TRBD1 TRBV2 TGTGCCAGCAGCGACCTGGGACAGGTACCAGAGACCCAGTACTTC CASSDLGQVPETQYF
. TRBJ2-7 TRBD2 TRBV29-1 TGCAGCGTTGTCCCACGACTAGCGGCCTACGAGCAGTACTTC CSVVPRLAAYEQYF
. TRBJ2-5 . TRBV7-3 . CASSFGQGRQETQYF
. TRBJ2-2 . TRBV5-4 TGTGCCAGCAGCTCAGCGCGGGTGCTCACCGGGGAGCTGTTTTTT CASSSARVLTGELFF
. TRBJ1-1 . TRBV7-3 TGTGCCAGCAGCTTAGAGCCGAGGAACACTGAAGCTTTCTTT CASSLEPRNTEAFF
. TRBJ1-2 TRBD1 TRBV9 TGTGCCAGCAGCACCCGACAGGGGGCGGACGGCTACACCTTC CASSTRQGADGYTF
. TRBJ2-7 TRBD1 TRBV12-5 TGTGCTAGTGGTACCGGACAGGGACCCTACGAGCAGTACTTC CASGTGQGPYEQYF
. TRBJ1-1 . TRBV6-6 TGTGCCAGCAGTAACCCTGGGGGCATGAACACTGAAGCTTTCTTT CASSNPGGMNTEAFF
. TRBJ1-4 . TRBV5-4 TGTGCCAGCAGCCCCGGGAGTGAAAGGGAAAAACTGTTTTTT CASSPGSEREKLFF
. TRBJ1-1 . TRBV6-5 TGTGCCAGCCAGACAGGGAACACTGAAGCTTTCTTT CASQTGNTEAFF
. TRBJ2-7 . TRBV7-4 TGTGCCAGCAGCTTAGGACCCCGCTGGGTGAGAAGCGGCGAGCAGTACTTC CASSLGPRWVRSGEQYF
. TRBJ2-3 . TRBV2 TGTGCCAGCTGGAGGGAAGATACGCAGTATTTT CASWREDTQYF
. TRBJ2-5 TRBD1 TRBV14 TGTGCCAGCAGCCCACAGGGGCGTCCTCGAGAGACCCAGTACTTC CASSPQGRPRETQYF
once TRBJ2-1 TRBD1 TRBV5-4 TGTGCCAGCAGCCGACAGGGAGCCTACAATGAGCAGTTCTTC CASSRQGAYNEQFF
. TRBJ2-5 TRBD2 TRBV27 TGTGCCAGCAGTTCTCTAGCGGGGGGAGAGGAGACCCAGTACTTC CASSSLAGGEETQYF
. TRBJ2-2 . TRBV6-4 TGTGCCAGCAGTGAACAGGGGAACACCGGGGAGCTGTTTTTT CASSEQGNTGELFF
. TRBJ1-4 TRBD1 TRBV12-5 TGTGCTAGTGGCCTCGGGACAGCAAATGAAAAACTGTTTTTT CASGLGTANEKLFF
. TRBJ2-7 TRBD1 TRBV5-1 TGCGCCGGCAGCTTGAATTTCGGGACAGTAAAATACGAGCAGTACTTC CAGSLNFGTVKYEQYF
. TRBJ1-2 TRBD1 TRBV7-6 TGTGCCAGCAGCTTAGTGGACAGGGTATCCGGGAGCTATGGCTACACCTTC CASSLVDRVSGSYGYTF
once TRBJ2-7 . TRBV6-5 TGTGCCAGCAGTTCTTCTCTCAGGGGCGACGAGCAGTACTTC CASSSSLRGDEQYF
few TRBJ1-2 . TRBV12-3/TRBV12-4 TGTGCCACCATTAGGGACACCTATGGCTACACCTTC CATIRDTYGYTF
. TRBJ1-1 . TRBV14 TGTGCCAGCAGCCTGAAGGTGGAGGGGACTGAAGCTTTCTTT CASSLKVEGTEAFF
. TRBJ1-5 TRBD1 TRBV2 TGTGCCACCTCGACAGGGATAGATCAGCCCCAGCATTTT CATSTGIDQPQHF
. TRBJ1-4 . TRBV28 TGTGCCAGCAGTTTAAGGGGCCGGGGGACTAATGAAAAACTGTTTTTT CASSLRGRGTNEKLFF
. TRBJ2-7 . TRBV28 TGTGCCAGCAGTTCCCTAGACTACGAGCAGTACTTC CASSSLDYEQYF
. TRBJ1-6 . TRBV13 TGTGCCAGCAGCTTAGGGCAGGGGTACGGTTCACCCCTCCACTTT CASSLGQGYGSPLHF
. TRBJ2-7 . TRBV14 TGTGCCAGCAGCCAAGATCTACAGGCGTACGAGCAGTACTTC CASSQDLQAYEQYF
. TRBJ2-5 TRBD1 TRBV5-1 TGCGCCAGCAGCTTGATCCCGGACAGGACTGAAGAGACCCAGTACTTC CASSLIPDRTEETQYF
. TRBJ2-5 . TRBV28 TGTGCCAGCAGTTTGTCCGGGTGGGAGACCCAGTACTTC CASSLSGWETQYF
. TRBJ2-7 TRBD1 TRBV29-1 TGCAGCGTTGTGCACAGGGGGTGGGACGAGCAGTACTTC CSVVHRGWDEQYF
. TRBJ2-2 . TRBV4-1 TGCGCCAGCAGCCTTGCTAGCGCGAGGAACACCGGGGAGCTGTTTTTT CASSLASARNTGELFF
. TRBJ1-3 . TRBV10-2 TGCGCCAGCAGTGAGGAACAGGGAAACACCATATATTTT CASSEEQGNTIYF
. TRBJ1-3 TRBD1 TRBV30 TGTGCCTGGAGCGTAGGGACAGTTGGAAACACCATATATTTT CAWSVGTVGNTIYF
. TRBJ1-3 . TRBV30 TGTGCCTGGAGTGGGGGGGTCGGAAACACCATATATTTT CAWSGGVGNTIYF
. TRBJ2-3 . TRBV30 TGTGCCTGGAGCAGACAGTCCGGAGATACGCAGTATTTT CAWSRQSGDTQYF
. TRBJ2-2 . TRBV6-5 TGTGCCAGCAGCCCGGGATATAACACCGGGGAGCTGTTTTTT CASSPGYNTGELFF
. TRBJ2-7 . TRBV2 TGTGCCAGCAGTGAAGCCCGGACTACCCTAGGAGGGCAGTACTTC CASSEARTTLGGQYF
. TRBJ2-5 . TRBV3-1/TRBV3-2 TGTGCCAGCAGCCAGCTACCTCCAGGATTCCAAGAGACCCAGTACTTC CASSQLPPGFQETQYF
. TRBJ2-3 TRBD2 TRBV3-1/TRBV3-2 TGTGCCAGCAGCTCTAGCGGGGTGGATACGCAGTATTTT CASSSSGVDTQYF
. TRBJ1-2 TRBD1 TRBV6-5 TGTGCCAGCAGTTTTGATCCAGGGGGCGGTGGCTACACCTTC CASSFDPGGGGYTF
. TRBJ2-7 TRBD1 TRBV29-1 TGCAGCGTTCGGGACAGGGGAAAAGACGAGCAGTACTTC CSVRDRGKDEQYF
. TRBJ2-7 . TRBV19 TGTGCCAGTAGTCGAGGGGGAGCTTACGAGCAGTACTTC CASSRGGAYEQYF
. TRBJ1-4 . TRBV28 TGTGCCAGCAGTTTTCCCGGGGGGACTAATGAAAAACTGTTTTTT CASSFPGGTNEKLFF
. TRBJ2-5 TRBD1 TRBV5-5 TGTGCCAGCAGCCAATACTACACCGGGACAGGGAGAGAGACCCAGTACTTC CASSQYYTGTGRETQYF
. TRBJ1-1 TRBD1 TRBV6-5 TGTGCCAGCAGTTACCTCACGACAGGGGGAGGCACTGAAGCTTTCTTT CASSYLTTGGGTEAFF
once TRBJ1-2 . TRBV28 TGTGCCAGCAGTACCAAGTCGGGGAACTATGGCTACACCTTC CASSTKSGNYGYTF
. TRBJ1-1 . TRBV30 TGTGCCTGGAGTCCTAGGAACACTGAAGCTTTCTTT CAWSPRNTEAFF